This passage covers 28 T cell receptor beta chains from one sample sequenced in a study of T cells expressing NK-cell markers. No DNA is given; TCRdb re-called the 5' RACE reads and lists each CDR3 protein once. The repertoire table contains approximately 150,000 distinct CDR3 sequences. Input material: blood T cells: a sorted CD56 or NKG2C T cell subset, CD4+ or CD8+ T cells, or bulk PBMC T cells (not recorded which). Receptors were obtained from a woman aged 18 to 69 in good health.

V gene TRBV5-1 combines with J gene TRBJ2-7. The CDR3 length is 14 residues. CDR1 and CDR2 (germline): SGHRS, YFSETQ. The CDR3 is CASSLEVLGYEQYF.

The rearrangement joins TRBV20-1 to TRBJ1-5; TCRdb proposes TRBD1, but this gene call is untestable without DNA. The CDR3 length is 15 residues. Germline V gene data show CDR1 as DFQATT and CDR2 as SNEGSKA (reference sequence). CDR3 sequence reads: CSAFTGGRGNQPQHF.

The chain carries TRBV7-9 and TRBJ1-3. CDR3 length: 13 residues. CDR1 is SEHNR, CDR2 FQNEAQ, per germline (reference sequence). The CDR3 loop is CASGTGPGNTIYF.

The J gene is TRBJ2-1, the V gene TRBV20-1; lacking DNA, the TRBD1 call made by TCRdb goes unchecked. The CDR3 runs 19 residues. Germline-derived CDR1 and CDR2 are DFQATT and SNEGSKA (reference sequence). The CDR3 reads CSARGFQRGPVSSYNEQFF.

The chain recombines TRBV7-9 with TRBJ2-5; TCRdb returns TRBD2, unconfirmable since there is no DNA. The CDR3 contains 16 residues. The germline V gene encodes CDR1 SEHNR and CDR2 FQNEAQ (reference sequence). CDR3: CASVVGASGRGETQYF.

The chain couples TRBV18 to TRBJ2-7; TCRdb selects TRBD1, and the lack of DNA leaves this call unchecked. Looked up from germline, CDR1 is KGHSH and CDR2 is LQKENI. The CDR3 consists of 15 residues. CDR3 protein: CASSRGQGKMDEQYF.

The CDR3 spells CAISELSNEQFF. The chain recombines TRBV10-3 with TRBJ2-1. CDR1 and CDR2 (germline): ENHRY, SYGVKD. The CDR3 totals 12 residues.

CDR3: CASSSGQGAVIGNQPQHF. The chain uses TRBV6-2 or TRBV6-3 and TRBJ1-5; TCRdb's D call of TRBD1 is untestable without DNA. The CDR3 length is 18 residues. Germline V lookup: CDR1 MNHEY, CDR2 SVGEGT.

The gene calls are TRBV7-3 and TRBJ2-3; TCRdb reports TRBD2, a call that lacks DNA to check it against. This CDR3 is 14 amino acids long. CDR1 is SGHTA, CDR2 FQGTGA, per germline. The CDR3 loop reads CASSRGGVGYTQYF.

J is TRBJ2-1 and V is TRBV6-5; TCRdb proposes TRBD2, but this gene call is untestable without DNA. Germline V gene data show CDR1 as MNHEY and CDR2 as SVGAGI. The CDR3 is 21 residues long. CDR3 region: CASSRPMRGLAGGRSYNEQFF.

This chain connects TRBV6-1 to TRBJ2-7; the D call from TCRdb, TRBD1, cannot be confirmed without DNA. Looked up from germline, CDR1 is MNHNS and CDR2 is SASEGT. This CDR3 is built from 15 residues. The CDR3 is CASSEQGSFPYEQYF.

The V call is TRBV20-1, the J call TRBJ2-1; TCRdb's D gene call, TRBD2, goes unchecked for lack of DNA. Germline values: CDR1 DFQATT, CDR2 SNEGSKA (reference sequence). The CDR3 totals 13 residues. The CDR3 reads CSAGRLAENEQFF.

This chain uses TRBV20-1 with TRBJ2-1; TCRdb's D call, TRBD1, is unchecked because there is no DNA. Germline values: CDR1 DFQATT, CDR2 SNEGSKA (reference sequence). The CDR3 has 12 amino acids. The CDR3 sequence: CSGGGRPSEQFF.

This rearrangement joins TRBV10-3 to TRBJ2-5. This CDR3 region has 13 residues. Per the germline V gene, CDR1 is ENHRY and CDR2 is SYGVKD. The CDR3 spells CATNLRSEETQYF.

This sequence joins TRBV10-3 and TRBJ2-1; the D call of TRBD1 rests on TCRdb alone, since no DNA is present to check it. CDR3 size: 17 residues. Germline CDR1 reads ENHRY; CDR2 reads SYGVKD. CDR3: CAISESIPGQGYNEQFF.

The CDR3 protein is CASSQVRASGGLNEQFF. This rearrangement joins TRBV4-1 to TRBJ2-1; checking the TCRdb D call of TRBD2 is not possible without DNA. Germline V gene sequence: CDR1 MGHRA, CDR2 YSYEKL. The CDR3 consists of 17 residues.

V usage is TRBV6-2 or TRBV6-3 and J usage is TRBJ2-5; TCRdb designates TRBD2, a call that cannot be tested without DNA. CDR3 length equals 15 residues. Germline V CDR1 and CDR2: MNHEY, SVGEGT. CDR3 residues: CASSYHAERGETQYF.

The chain uses TRBV15 and TRBJ2-2; no DNA is available, so the TRBD1 call from TCRdb remains unchecked. Germline-derived CDR1 and CDR2 are LNHNV and YYDKDF (reference sequence). The CDR3 runs to 14 residues. This CDR3 reads CATSITPGPGELFF.

J is TRBJ1-2 and V is TRBV29-1; TCRdb gives TRBD1 as the D gene, but with no DNA this cannot be confirmed. CDR3 length: 14 amino acids. Germline loops: CDR1 SQVTM, CDR2 ANQGSEA. The CDR3 here is CSVVRETYNYGYTF.

The rearrangement joins TRBV29-1 to TRBJ2-5; TCRdb calls TRBD1, which cannot be checked without DNA. This CDR3 comprises 13 residues. Germline CDR1 and CDR2: SQVTM and ANQGSEA. CDR3 sequence reads: CSVGRGPQETQYF.

V and J are TRBV9 and TRBJ2-3; TCRdb returns TRBD2, unconfirmable since there is no DNA. Per germline, CDR1 SGDLS and CDR2 YYNGEE. This CDR3 comprises 14 residues. Here the CDR3 reads CASTLAGGSDTQYF.

The chain employs TRBV5-1 and TRBJ1-5; the D gene TCRdb calls, TRBD1, cannot be checked with no DNA. This CDR3 spans 13 amino acids. In germline, CDR1 is SGHRS, CDR2 YFSETQ. The CDR3 reads CASSSDRGQPQHF.

The J gene is TRBJ2-1, the V gene TRBV4-2; as DNA is missing, the TRBD2 call by TCRdb cannot be tested. Germline V CDR1 and CDR2: LGHNA, YNFKEQ. The CDR3 runs to 17 residues. CDR3 protein: CASSRAAGGRSYNEQFF.

The chain carries TRBV20-1 and TRBJ1-4. CDR1 is DFQATT, CDR2 SNEGSKA, per germline (reference sequence). This CDR3 is 13 amino acids long. The CDR3 here is CSASKRPNEKLFF.

The chain carries TRBV28 and TRBJ1-1; the TRBD1 assignment by TCRdb is unverifiable without DNA. This CDR3 contains 14 residues. Germline values: CDR1 MDHEN, CDR2 SYDVKM. Here the CDR3 reads CASISRDRSFPAFF.

V usage is TRBV5-1 and J usage is TRBJ2-5; without DNA, the TCRdb call of TRBD1 cannot be checked. The CDR3 spans 14 residues. Germline V gene lookup returns CDR1 SGHRS and CDR2 YFSETQ. The CDR3 loop reads CASSSGQIQETQYF. Drawing the rest from reference TRBV5-1 and TRBJ2-5, the complete variable domain is KAGVTQTPRYLIKTRGQQVTLSCSPISGHRSVSWYQQTPGQGLQFLFEYFSETQRNKGNFPGRFSGRQFSNSRSEMNVSTLELGDSALYLCASSSGQIQETQYFGPGTRLLVL.

The chain combines TRBV5-1 with TRBJ2-5; TCRdb's assignment of TRBD1 cannot be checked, as there is no DNA. Per the germline V gene, CDR1 is SGHRS and CDR2 is YFSETQ. The CDR3 loop spans 14 amino acids. CDR3 amino acids: CASGPEGGGETQYF.

CDR3 in amino acids: CSARDRRGATDTQYF. The rearrangement joins TRBV20-1 to TRBJ2-3; TCRdb lists TRBD1, though no DNA is available to test this call. The germline V gene encodes CDR1 DFQATT and CDR2 SNEGSKA (reference sequence). This CDR3 is 15 amino acids long.